A selection of T cell receptor beta chains follows, all from one sample in a study of long-term antiretroviral therapy in people with HIV. The assay was immunoSEQ multiplex PCR, and TCRdb's table has in-frame clones only and misses some. Among approximately 20,000 clones listed, roughly four fifths were seen once. Material: unsorted PBMCs, obtained 2.2 years after starting antiretroviral therapy. These receptors were obtained from a man in his fifties with HIV. Each CDR3 is given with its conserved first and last residue. The D gene is left open where the match is weak. Only some rows state a clone size, as once, few, many or a class for expanded clones.

TRBD2	.	TRBV7-9	TRBJ2-1	CASSLVAGVYNEQFF	TGTGCCAGCAGCTTAGTTGCGGGGGTCTACAATGAGCAGTTCTTC
.	.	TRBV27	TRBJ1-5	CASSPTGRNQPQHF	TGTGCCAGCAGTCCTACAGGGAGGAATCAGCCCCAGCATTTT
TRBD2	.	TRBV2	TRBJ2-5	CASSEGISGTSESGRETQYF	TGTGCCAGCAGTGAAGGGATCTCCGGGACTAGCGAATCGGGTAGGGAGACCCAGTACTTC
.	few	TRBV4-2	TRBJ2-7	CASSQRQGIYEQYF	TGTGCCAGCAGCCAAAGGCAGGGAATATACGAGCAGTACTTC
TRBD1	.	TRBV28	TRBJ1-2	CASRPPRDRGSNYGYTF	TGTGCCAGCAGGCCCCCCCGGGACAGGGGGAGTAACTATGGCTACACCTTC
.	.	TRBV18	TRBJ2-7	CASSPPGGKVSEQYF	TGTGCCAGCTCACCACCGGGGGGAAAGGTTAGCGAGCAGTACTTC
.	.	TRBV30	TRBJ2-2	CAWRRDTGELFF	TGTGCCTGGAGAAGGGACACCGGGGAGCTGTTTTTT
TRBD1	.	TRBV6-6	TRBJ1-4	CASEDRGANEKLFF	TGTGCCAGCGAGGACAGGGGAGCTAATGAAAAACTGTTTTTT
TRBD1	few	TRBV4-3	TRBJ1-3	CASSPGTARNTIYF	TGCGCCAGCAGCCCGGGGACAGCCCGAAACACCATATATTTT
.	.	TRBV29-1	TRBJ2-2	CSVELTGELFF	TGCAGCGTTGAACTGACCGGGGAGCTGTTTTTT
.	.	TRBV20-1	TRBJ2-7	CSARRGYEQYF	TGCAGTGCTAGACGAGGGTACGAGCAGTACTTC
.	.	TRBV2	TRBJ1-5	CATGSHQPQHF	TGTGCCACCGGGTCACATCAGCCCCAGCATTTT
.	.	TRBV19	TRBJ2-7	CASSGLRGSYEQYF	TGTGCCAGTAGTGGCTTGCGGGGTTCCTACGAGCAGTACTTC
.	.	TRBV4-1	TRBJ1-5	CASSQVISAVVQHF	TGCGCCAGCAGCCAAGTGATCTCAGCGGTGGTCCAGCATTTT
.	.	TRBV7-9	TRBJ2-5	CASSPAGLPETQYF	TGTGCCAGCAGCCCCGCGGGCCTCCCGGAGACCCAGTACTTC
.	.	TRBV5-6	TRBJ1-4	CASSLPDREKLFF	TGTGCCAGCAGCTTGCCAGATAGGGAAAAACTGTTTTTT
.	.	TRBV6-1	TRBJ1-1	CASSEFGGKINTEAFF	TGTGCCAGCAGTGAATTCGGAGGGAAAATAAACACTGAAGCTTTCTTT
TRBD1	.	TRBV9	TRBJ2-7	CASSVAGDRLYEQYF	TGTGCCAGCAGCGTAGCTGGGGACAGACTCTACGAGCAGTACTTC
.	.	TRBV9	TRBJ1-5	CASSKGVVDQPQHF	TGTGCCAGCAGCAAAGGGGTGGTTGATCAGCCCCAGCATTTT
TRBD2	.	TRBV4-3	TRBJ2-3	CASSRTSGVSTDTQYF	TGCGCCAGCAGCCGGACTAGCGGGGTTAGCACAGATACGCAGTATTTT
.	.	TRBV7-9	TRBJ2-2	CASSGGVSVGAGELFF	TGTGCCAGCAGCGGAGGGGTTAGTGTAGGAGCCGGGGAGCTGTTTTTT
.	medium-sized	TRBV7-9	TRBJ2-1	CASRDDPGTTAYEQFF	TGTGCCAGCAGGGACGACCCCGGGACCACTGCGTATGAGCAGTTCTTC
TRBD2	.	TRBV29-1	TRBJ2-3	CSVEGGRGVDTQYF	TGCAGCGTTGAGGGCGGGAGAGGCGTCGATACGCAGTATTTT
TRBD1	.	TRBV5-1	TRBJ2-3	CASSLGGQGASDTQYF	TGCGCCAGCAGCTTGGGCGGACAGGGGGCTTCAGATACGCAGTATTTT